What follows describes a single T cell receptor (beta chain). Method: immunoSEQ multiplex PCR; TCRdb's copy keeps in-frame clones and lacks some. Of 780,000 or so clones detected, 55% to 80% appear once; the ten largest clones hold under 2%. The sample belongs to a study of shared clonotypes between healthy human individuals. From germline, CDR1 is SGHTA and CDR2 FQGTGA. Trimming took 5 bases from V and 3 from J; bases not matched to a gene: 14. CDR3 length equals 18 residues. The TCR originated in a woman in her thirties in good health. The material sequenced was memory CD4+ T cells sorted from blood. Subset indicated: CD45RA-negative fraction. This sequence joins TRBV7-3 and TRBJ1-3; 9 bases line up with TRBD1. CDR3 residues: CASSPYHRTGEGGNTIYF. Here the CDR3 DNA reads TGTGCCAGCAGCCCATACCACCGGACAGGGGAGGGTGGAAACACCATATATTTT.